The 14 T cell receptor beta chains below come from one sample, sequenced in a study of beta chain features in type 1 diabetes. Every bit of the isolated RNA underwent reverse transcription, so sequencing read expressed TCRB transcripts. Using immunoSEQ multiplex PCR, the repertoire was profiled, and TCRdb retains in-frame clones only, with some absent. The sample records 150,000 to 200,000 clones, 7% to 10% being singletons. Sequencing used central memory CD4+ T cells from blood. The source of these receptors is a woman younger than 35 in good health.

This clone was found a few times. The chain is built from TRBV28 and TRBJ1-1, with no clear D. Germline CDR1 and CDR2: MDHEN and SYDVKM. The CDR3 is made up of 13 amino acids. V lost 2 bases and J 1 base, leaving 5 bases between the germline ends. This CDR3 is CASSLGQNTEAFF. DNA for the CDR3: TGTGCCAGCAGTTTAGGGCAGAACACTGAAGCTTTCTTT.

V and J are TRBV28 and TRBJ1-2; the D gene is possibly TRBD1 (5 bases). This CDR3 spans 11 amino acids. V lost 6 bases and J 5 bases, leaving 7 bases between the germline ends. Per the germline V gene, CDR1 is MDHEN and CDR2 is SYDVKM. The CDR3 DNA reads TGTGCCAGCAGGACAGATTATGGCTACACCTTC. It codes for CASRTDYGYTF.

The table lists this clone with a few counts. The chain joins TRBV29-1 to TRBJ1-2; D not resolved. The germline gives CDR1 SQVTM, CDR2 ANQGSEA. The CDR3 loop spans 14 amino acids. V lost 6 bases to trimming and J lost 6 bases, with 20 bases between them. The CDR3 loop is CSVSKNGRDDGYTF. In DNA, the CDR3 is TGCAGCGTCTCTAAGAATGGGAGAGATGATGGCTACACCTTC.

This clone has just a few counts. The rearrangement links TRBV6-5 to TRBJ1-1; D remains unclear. Trimming removed 5 bases at V and 7 bases at J, with 8 bases between. Germline CDR1 and CDR2: MNHEY and SVGAGI. The CDR3 length is 11 residues. The CDR3 DNA sequence: TGTGCCAGCAGTGAGGGTATTGAAGCTTTCTTT. Protein sequence: CASSEGIEAFF.

The table lists this clone with a few counts. This sequence joins TRBV9 and TRBJ2-1; D is unresolved. Looked up from germline, CDR1 is SGDLS and CDR2 is YYNGEE. This CDR3 spans 16 amino acids. V lost 2 bases, J lost 0 bases, and 12 bases lay in between. DNA for the CDR3: TGTGCCAGCAGCGTCCGGCGGCTTAGCTCCTACAATGAGCAGTTCTTC. It translates to CASSVRRLSSYNEQFF.

The genes are TRBV6-1 and TRBJ1-4, with D unresolved. V lost 6 bases to trimming and J lost 6 bases, with 11 bases between them. The CDR3 is 13 amino acids. The germline V gene encodes CDR1 MNHNS and CDR2 SASEGT. The CDR3 loop reads CASRREADEKLFF. DNA of the CDR3: TGTGCCAGCAGAAGGGAGGCCGATGAAAAACTGTTTTTT.

This clone was found a few times. V gene TRBV5-1 combines with J gene TRBJ1-6, with D possibly TRBD1 on 5 matching bases. Germline lookup yields CDR1 SGHRS and CDR2 YFSETQ. This CDR3 is 14 amino acids long. V lost 0 bases, J lost 5 bases, and 6 bases lay in between. CDR3 DNA: TGCGCCAGCAGCTTGGAGACAGATAATTCACCCCTCCACTTT. This sequence encodes CASSLETDNSPLHF.

The J gene is TRBJ1-3, the V gene TRBV29-1; 9 nucleotides agree with TRBD1. The CDR3 spans 14 residues. The V gene end was trimmed by 6 bases and the J gene end by 4 bases; junction bases not matched to a gene: 7. Germline V CDR1 and CDR2: SQVTM, ANQGSEA. Here the CDR3 reads CSVEQGAVGNTIYF. The CDR3 DNA reads as TGCAGCGTCGAACAGGGGGCTGTGGGAAACACCATATATTTT.

This sequence joins TRBV27 and TRBJ1-5; D unclear. V was clipped by 7 bases and J by 6 bases, with 13 bases between them. The CDR3 is made up of 13 amino acids. Per germline, CDR1 MNHEY and CDR2 SMNVEV (reference sequence). CDR3 sequence reads: CASTVKPGQPQHF. Written as DNA, the CDR3 is TGTGCCAGCACCGTAAAGCCCGGTCAGCCCCAGCATTTT.

This sequence joins TRBV11-2 and TRBJ2-3; 11 nucleotides align to TRBD2. V was clipped by 2 bases and J by 6 bases; unmatched bases: 10. CDR3 size: 17 residues. Germline lookup yields CDR1 SGHAT and CDR2 FQNNGV. In nucleotides, the CDR3 is TGTGCCAGCAGCTTAAATCTAGCGGGGGGCCCCCTCGATACGCAGTATTTT. Protein: CASSLNLAGGPLDTQYF.

The chain recombines TRBV4-1 with TRBJ2-5, with a tentative D call TRBD1 (6 bases). The CDR3 is 16 amino acids. CDR1 is MGHRA and CDR2 is YSYEKL in the germline V gene. Trimming cost V 1 base and J 2 bases, with 14 bases left between them. This CDR3 reads CASSQGGHPPQETQYF. In DNA, the CDR3 is TGCGCCAGCAGCCAAGGGGGGCATCCCCCACAAGAGACCCAGTACTTC.

This clone was detected only a few times. This chain joins TRBV15 and TRBJ1-1, with TRBD1 matching over 11 bases. V lost 3 bases and J lost 4; bases outside the gene matches: 4. Germline CDR1 LNHNV, CDR2 YYDKDF (reference sequence). CDR3 length equals 15 residues. The CDR3 DNA follows: TGTGCCACCAGCAGCGGACAGGGGGCTAGCACTGAAGCTTTCTTT. As protein: CATSSGQGASTEAFF.

The chain employs TRBV2 and TRBJ1-4; no firm D call. This CDR3 is 14 amino acids long. Deletions cut 2 bases from V and 3 bases from J, with 7 bases between. Germline V gene sequence: CDR1 SNHLY, CDR2 FYNNEI. The CDR3 is CASSESSANEKLFF. CDR3 coding DNA: TGTGCCAGCAGTGAAAGCTCCGCTAATGAAAAACTGTTTTTT.

The CDR3 is CSVDLGASYNEQFF. As DNA, the CDR3 is TGCAGCGTTGATTTGGGGGCCTCCTACAATGAGCAGTTCTTC. The chain combines TRBV29-1 with TRBJ2-1; D is possibly TRBD1 (6 bases). Germline V lookup: CDR1 SQVTM, CDR2 ANQGSEA. The CDR3 contains 14 residues. V dropped 3 bases and J dropped 0 bases, with 9 bases sitting between them.